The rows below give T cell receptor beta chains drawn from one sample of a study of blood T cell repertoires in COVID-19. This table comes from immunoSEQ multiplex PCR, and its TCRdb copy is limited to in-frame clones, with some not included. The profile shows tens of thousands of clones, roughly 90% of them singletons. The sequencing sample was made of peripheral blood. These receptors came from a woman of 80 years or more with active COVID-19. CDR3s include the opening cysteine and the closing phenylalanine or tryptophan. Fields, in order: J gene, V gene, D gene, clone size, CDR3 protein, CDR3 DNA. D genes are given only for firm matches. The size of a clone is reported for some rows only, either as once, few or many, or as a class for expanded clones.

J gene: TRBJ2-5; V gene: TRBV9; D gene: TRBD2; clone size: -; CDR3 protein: CASSVRGSGVQETQYF; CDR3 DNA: TGTGCCAGCAGCGTTCGGGGTAGCGGGGTACAAGAGACCCAGTACTTC
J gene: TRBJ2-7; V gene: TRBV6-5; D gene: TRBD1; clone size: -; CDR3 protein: CASTINRGQGQQYF; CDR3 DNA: TGTGCCAGCACCATTAATCGTGGACAGGGCCAGCAGTACTTC
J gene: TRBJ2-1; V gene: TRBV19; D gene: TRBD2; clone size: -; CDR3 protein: CASSGGDSYNEQFF; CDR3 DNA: TGTGCCAGTAGCGGGGGGGACTCCTACAATGAGCAGTTCTTC
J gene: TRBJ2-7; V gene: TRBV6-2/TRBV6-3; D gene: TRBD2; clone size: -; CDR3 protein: CASSARLAGPSYEQYF; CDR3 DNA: TGTGCCAGCAGTGCCCGACTAGCGGGACCATCCTACGAGCAGTACTTC
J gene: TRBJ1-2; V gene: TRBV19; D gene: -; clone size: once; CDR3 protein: CASTPITGGNYGYTF; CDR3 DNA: TGTGCCAGTACACCCATAACCGGGGGGAACTATGGCTACACCTTC
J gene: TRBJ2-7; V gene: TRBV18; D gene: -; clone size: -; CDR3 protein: CASSPRLEQGLEQYF; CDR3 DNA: TGTGCCAGCTCACCACGCCTTGAACAGGGCTTGGAGCAGTACTTC
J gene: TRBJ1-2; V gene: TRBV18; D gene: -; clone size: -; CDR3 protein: CASSPDSEVGYTF; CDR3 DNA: TGTGCCAGCTCACCCGACTCCGAGGTGGGCTACACCTTC
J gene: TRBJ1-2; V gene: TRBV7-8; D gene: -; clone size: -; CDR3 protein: CASSLGRTDVGYTF; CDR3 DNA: TGTGCCAGCAGCTTAGGGAGGACAGATGTGGGCTACACCTTC
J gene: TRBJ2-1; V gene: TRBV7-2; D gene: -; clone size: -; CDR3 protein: CASSGGAAPNEQFF; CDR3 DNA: TGTGCCAGCAGTGGGGGGGCCGCCCCGAATGAGCAGTTCTTC
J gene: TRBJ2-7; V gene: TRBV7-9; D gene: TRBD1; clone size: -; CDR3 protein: CASSFGQGPRNEQYF; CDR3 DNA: TGTGCCAGCAGCTTTGGACAGGGACCAAGGAACGAGCAGTACTTC
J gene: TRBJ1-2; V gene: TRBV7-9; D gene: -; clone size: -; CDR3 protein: CASSLGTGQLSYGYTF; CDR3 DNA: TGTGCCAGCAGCTTAGGTACAGGCCAGCTGTCCTATGGCTACACCTTC
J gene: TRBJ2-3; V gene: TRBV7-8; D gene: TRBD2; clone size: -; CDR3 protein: CASSYRPGLASWGDTQYF; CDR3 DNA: TGTGCCAGCAGCTACCGCCCGGGACTAGCTAGTTGGGGGGATACGCAGTATTTT
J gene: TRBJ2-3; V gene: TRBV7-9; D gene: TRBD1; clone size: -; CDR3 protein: CASSPDLGQGTDTQYF; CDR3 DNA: TGTGCCAGCAGCCCAGATTTGGGACAGGGGACAGATACGCAGTATTTT
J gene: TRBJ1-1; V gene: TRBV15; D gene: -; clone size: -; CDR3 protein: CATSSDYGRGAWAFF; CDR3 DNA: TGTGCCACCAGCAGTGACTACGGGAGGGGCGCGTGGGCTTTCTTT
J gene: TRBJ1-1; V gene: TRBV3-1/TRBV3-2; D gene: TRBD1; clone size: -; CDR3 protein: CASSPHRGRGSEAFF; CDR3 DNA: TGTGCCAGCAGCCCTCACAGGGGGCGCGGTTCTGAAGCTTTCTTT
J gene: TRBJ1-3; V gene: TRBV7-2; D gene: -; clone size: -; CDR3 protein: CASSQGVSGNTIYF; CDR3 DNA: TGTGCCAGCAGCCAAGGGGTTTCTGGAAACACCATATATTTT
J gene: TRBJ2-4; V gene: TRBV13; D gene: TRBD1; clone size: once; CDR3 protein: CATTGGAKNIQYF; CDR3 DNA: TGTGCCACCACAGGGGGCGCGAAAAACATTCAGTACTTC
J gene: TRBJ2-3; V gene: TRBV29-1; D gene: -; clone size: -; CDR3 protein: CSSRETRTDTQYF; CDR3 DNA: TGCTCCTCACGGGAGACCCGCACAGATACGCAGTATTTT
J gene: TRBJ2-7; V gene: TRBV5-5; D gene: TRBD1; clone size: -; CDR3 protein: CASSLAQGTIYEQYF; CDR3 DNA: TGTGCCAGCAGCTTGGCACAGGGGACGATCTACGAGCAGTACTTC
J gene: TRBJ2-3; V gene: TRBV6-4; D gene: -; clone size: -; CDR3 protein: CASSDSAGTDTQYF; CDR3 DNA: TGTGCCAGCAGTGACTCGGCCGGCACAGATACGCAGTATTTT